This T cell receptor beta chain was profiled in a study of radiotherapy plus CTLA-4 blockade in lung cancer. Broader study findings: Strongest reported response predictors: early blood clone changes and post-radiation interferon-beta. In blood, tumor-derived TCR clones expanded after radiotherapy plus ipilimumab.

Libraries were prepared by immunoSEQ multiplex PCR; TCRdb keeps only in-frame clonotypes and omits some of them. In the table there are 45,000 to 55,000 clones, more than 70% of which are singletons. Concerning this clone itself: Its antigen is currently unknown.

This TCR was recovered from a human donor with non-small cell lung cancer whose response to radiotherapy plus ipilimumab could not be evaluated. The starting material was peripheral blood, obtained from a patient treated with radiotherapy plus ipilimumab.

Here the CDR3 reads CASSLGGGTSGVNEQFF. The CDR3 nucleotides read TGTGCCAGCAGCTTGGGGGGCGGGACTAGCGGCGTCAATGAGCAGTTCTTC. V usage is TRBV5-4 and J usage is TRBJ2-1; 11 bases are shared with TRBD2. Unmatched junction bases numbered 8, after V lost 0 bases and J lost 6 bases. CDR3 size: 17 residues. The germline V gene has CDR1 SGHNT and CDR2 YYREEE (reference sequence).